This T cell receptor beta chain originates from a study of T cell repertoires in cytomegalovirus infection. Points on this clonotype: Its antigen remains unknown.

TCRdb called the reads again in MiXCR, with one record for every CDR3 protein. The sample has tens of thousands of distinct CDR3 sequences, 20% seen once; the top ten hold about 66%. This sequence was found in a human donor in good health (CMV status not recorded). Some clones in this sample may be carry-over from other donors' samples. Specimen: CD8+ T cells from cultured PBMCs, collected from culture after CMV antigen stimulation.

The CDR3 DNA sequence: TGTGCCAGCACAATGGGGGGAATCTACAATGAGCAGTTCTTC. This encodes CASTMGGIYNEQFF. The chain is built from TRBV7-6 and TRBJ2-1; weak D call: TRBD2 (6 bases). The CDR3 is 14 amino acids. The V gene lost 7 bases and the J gene lost 3 bases, with 13 bases spanning the gap. Germline lookup yields CDR1 SGHVS and CDR2 FNYEAQ.